This TCR beta chain was obtained from a study of T cell responses to AZD1222 COVID-19 vaccine. This CDR3 spans 16 amino acids. The germline V gene encodes CDR1 SGHRS and CDR2 YFSETQ. The trim removed 1 base at V and 3 bases at J, leaving 9 bases unmatched. Details on this clone: Its cognate antigen is unknown.

Findings of the study overall: AZD1222 recipients seropositive at baseline numbered only 5 or 6. The donor cohort was predominantly white British with a female majority, and clonal diversity may have been underestimated. No repertoire was sampled before or during the peak T cell response, only after it. Reports indicate that nearly half of spike-specific TCRs are directed at unmutated variant regions.

Only in-frame clones appear in the TCRdb table, and some are missing; sequencing was by immunoSEQ multiplex PCR. The sample holds 150,000 to 200,000 clones, approximately 89% seen once. This sequence originates from an adult who received the AZD1222 COVID-19 vaccine. The sample in question was peripheral blood, obtained 28 days after the second AZD1222 dose. This rearrangement joins TRBV5-1 to TRBJ2-7; 8 bases line up with TRBD2. The CDR3 DNA follows: TGCGCCAGCAGCTTGTTCAGTAGGCGGGGGGACTACGAGCAGTACTTC. Its translation is CASSLFSRRGDYEQYF. The complete variable domain, with remaining parts taken from reference TRBV5-1 and TRBJ2-7, reads KAGVTQTPRYLIKTRGQQVTLSCSPISGHRSVSWYQQTPGQGLQFLFEYFSETQRNKGNFPGRFSGRQFSNSRSEMNVSTLELGDSALYLCASSLFSRRGDYEQYFGPGTRLTVT.